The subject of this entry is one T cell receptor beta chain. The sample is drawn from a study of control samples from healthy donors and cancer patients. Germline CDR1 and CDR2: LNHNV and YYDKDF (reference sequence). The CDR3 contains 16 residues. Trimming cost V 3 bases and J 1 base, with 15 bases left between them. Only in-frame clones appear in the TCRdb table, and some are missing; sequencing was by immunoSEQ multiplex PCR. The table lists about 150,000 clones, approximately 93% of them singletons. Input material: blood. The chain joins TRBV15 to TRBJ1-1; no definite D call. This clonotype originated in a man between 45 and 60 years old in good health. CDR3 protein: CATSSSGNLGNTEAFF. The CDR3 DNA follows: TGTGCCACCAGCAGTAGCGGAAACTTGGGGAACACTGAAGCTTTCTTT.